A selection of T cell receptor beta chains follows, all from one sample in a study of T-cell memory formation after mild COVID-19. TCRdb used MiXCR to reprocess the 5' RACE reads, holding one entry per CDR3 protein. The data hold 450,000 to 650,000 distinct CDR3 sequences, with roughly 17% observed a single time. Source material: PBMCs or a T cell subset sorted from them (not recorded which). These receptors were taken from an adult woman who had mild COVID-19 (a few samples of this study predate the infection). Cell type and time point are not known. The CDR3 runs from the conserved cysteine through the conserved F or W. A D gene is named only where the DNA matches it firmly. The size field is filled for only some rows; it gives once, few, many or a size class.

cdr3_nt	cdr3_aa	clone_size	j_call	v_call	d_call
TGTGCCAGCAGTCCCGTTTTGGCCCGGACAGTCGACTACACCTTC	CASSPVLARTVDYTF	-	TRBJ1-2	TRBV6-6	-
TGTGCCAGCAGCTTTGGGCGGAATAATTCACCCCTCCACTTT	CASSFGRNNSPLHF	few	TRBJ1-6	TRBV5-4	-
TGTGCCACCAGCAGAGATCGGTGGGTCACCTCCTACAATGAGCAGTTCTTC	CATSRDRWVTSYNEQFF	few	TRBJ2-1	TRBV15	-
TGTGCCAGCAGCCCGGTCCTAGCGGGAGACAATGAGCAGTTCTTC	CASSPVLAGDNEQFF	few	TRBJ2-1	TRBV7-6	TRBD2
TGTGCCAGCAGCCAAGGGGGGTTGAGGGCCAACGTCCTGACTTTC	CASSQGGLRANVLTF	few	TRBJ2-6	TRBV3-1	-
TGCAGCGTTGGATTGAACACTGAAGCTTTCTTT	CSVGLNTEAFF	few	TRBJ1-1	TRBV29-1	-
TGTGCCACCAGTGATCGGGGGACTTCCTCCTACAATGAGCAGTTCTTC	CATSDRGTSSYNEQFF	-	TRBJ2-1	TRBV24-1	-
TGCAGCGTTGACGCGGGGGCTGCCAACCTCTATGGCTACACCTTC	CSVDAGAANLYGYTF	few	TRBJ1-2	TRBV29-1	-
TGTGCCAGCAGCTCCCATGCGACAGAGTTTGGCTACACCTTC	CASSSHATEFGYTF	-	TRBJ1-2	TRBV7-9	-
TGTGCCAGCAGTTTAAGCCCCTTTAGCGAGCAGTACTTC	CASSLSPFSEQYF	few	TRBJ2-7	TRBV27	-
TGTGCCATCAGTGAGTCGAGCGGGGGGCCCTATGAGCAGTTCTTC	CAISESSGGPYEQFF	-	TRBJ2-1	TRBV10-3	TRBD2
TGTGCCATCAGTGATGGACTCGACTATGGCTACACCTTC	CAISDGLDYGYTF	few	TRBJ1-2	TRBV10-3	-
TGTGCCAGCAGCTTAGATGCGGGGCGATACAATGAGCAGTTCTTC	CASSLDAGRYNEQFF	-	TRBJ2-1	TRBV7-2	-
TGTGCCAGCAGCCAAGTCCGGGGACCCTCAACTAATGAAAAACTGTTTTTT	CASSQVRGPSTNEKLFF	-	TRBJ1-4	TRBV3-1	-
TGCGCCAGCAGCTCCCCGGACAGACAATACGAGCAGTACTTC	CASSSPDRQYEQYF	-	TRBJ2-7	TRBV5-1	-
TGTGCCAGCAGCTTAGAAGGGACAGGGCGCAATGAGCAGTTCTTC	CASSLEGTGRNEQFF	many	TRBJ2-1	TRBV7-6	TRBD1
TGCAGCGTTGACGACGACAGGGGTTTCACAGATACGCAGTATTTT	CSVDDDRGFTDTQYF	-	TRBJ2-3	TRBV29-1	TRBD1
TGCAGCGTTGACTCAGGAAGAACCGGGGAGCTGTTTTTT	CSVDSGRTGELFF	-	TRBJ2-2	TRBV29-1	-